These 16 T cell receptor beta chains originate from one sample sequenced in a study of OX40 agonist ivuxolimab in advanced cancers. Produced via immunoSEQ multiplex PCR; TCRdb's table is partial and in-frame only. Among about 40,000 clones listed, roughly 90% were seen once. The specimen was CD4+ or CD8+ T cells sorted from blood, collected in a trial of the OX40 agonist ivuxolimab. The source is an adult with an advanced solid tumor such as melanoma, head and neck, liver or kidney cancer.

This rearrangement joins TRBV19 to TRBJ2-1, with a weak D call TRBD2 (5 bases). V was trimmed by 3 bases and J by 6 bases, leaving 9 bases between them. The CDR3 contains 13 residues. Per the germline V gene, CDR1 is LNHDA and CDR2 is SQIVND (reference sequence). CDR3 sequence reads: CASSIWTLNEQFF. In nucleotides, the CDR3 is TGTGCCAGTAGTATCTGGACTCTCAATGAGCAGTTCTTC.

The chain recombines TRBV13 with TRBJ2-1, with D perhaps TRBD2 (5 bases). The germline V gene encodes CDR1 PRHDT and CDR2 FYEKMQ (reference sequence). V was pared by 2 bases and J by 3 bases, with 11 bases between. This CDR3 has 15 amino acids. CDR3 coding DNA: TGTGCCAGCAGCTTACGTGCTAGCCTCTACAATGAGCAGTTCTTC. Its protein is CASSLRASLYNEQFF.

This chain joins TRBV6-5 and TRBJ1-6, with TRBD1 identical over 7 bases. J gave up 10 bases and V 5 bases, and 8 bases lay outside the gene matches. Per germline, CDR1 MNHEY and CDR2 SVGAGI. The CDR3 spans 14 residues. Written as DNA, the CDR3 is TGTGCCAGCAGTGACTGGCAGGGGGGCTCACCCCTCCACTTT. It specifies CASSDWQGGSPLHF.

The chain is built from TRBV7-9 and TRBJ2-1; 10 bases are shared with TRBD2. V shed 5 bases and J 0 bases; nucleotides not matched to a gene: 4. The CDR3 covers 16 residues. Looked up from germline, CDR1 is SEHNR and CDR2 is FQNEAQ (reference sequence). The CDR3 nucleotides read TGTGCCAGCAGCCCGAGCGGGAGGGTCTCCTACAATGAGCAGTTCTTC. Protein product: CASSPSGRVSYNEQFF.

The chain couples TRBV20-1 to TRBJ2-1; D ambiguous. CDR1 is DFQATT and CDR2 is SNEGSKA in the germline V gene (reference sequence). The CDR3 totals 10 residues. Trimming shortened V by 3 bases and J by 15 bases, and 12 bases separated the two germline ends. The CDR3 nucleotides are TGCAGTGCTAGGCAGTCGGTGGGGTTCTTC. Its protein product is CSARQSVGFF.

The chain links TRBV14 to TRBJ1-4; D not resolved. The V and J ends lost 6 bases and 8 bases respectively, with 19 bases between them. This CDR3 contains 15 residues. Germline loops: CDR1 SGHDN, CDR2 FVKESK. The CDR3 sequence is CASSQYRARQEKLFF. CDR3 in DNA: TGTGCCAGCAGTCAGTACCGGGCCCGGCAGGAAAAACTGTTTTTT.

This clone was observed a handful of times. The chain uses TRBV5-5 and TRBJ2-3; D is unclear. V gave up 5 bases and J gave up 7 bases, with 11 bases separating them. Germline V CDR1 and CDR2: SGHKS, YYEKEE (reference sequence). CDR3 length equals 12 residues. CDR3 sequence (DNA): TGTGCCAGCAGTTCTCCGAGGAATACGCAGTATTTT. Amino acid sequence: CASSSPRNTQYF.

The rearrangement uses TRBV30 and TRBJ2-3; D ambiguous. CDR3 length: 12 residues. V shed 3 bases and J shed 0 bases, with 4 bases lying between them. Germline CDR1 and CDR2: GTSNPN and SVGIG (reference sequence). CDR3 in amino acids: CAWRPSTDTQYF. The CDR3 nucleotides read TGTGCCTGGAGGCCCAGCACAGATACGCAGTATTTT. Looking up the rest from reference TRBV30 and TRBJ2-3 gives the full variable domain: SQTIHQWPATLVQPVGSPLSLECTVEGTSNPNLYWYRQAAGRGLQLLFYSVGIGQISSEVPQNLSASRPQDRQFILSSKKLLLSDSGFYLCAWRPSTDTQYFGPGTRLTVL.

The chain uses TRBV19 and TRBJ1-5; no definite D call. V was trimmed by 1 base and J by 5 bases, leaving 6 bases between them. Germline CDR1 is LNHDA and CDR2 is SQIVND (reference sequence). CDR3 size: 13 residues. DNA of the CDR3: TGTGCCAGTAGTATAGCTGCCTATCAGCCCCAGCATTTT. Protein: CASSIAAYQPQHF.

The chain is built from TRBV7-9 and TRBJ2-1, with 8 bases identical to TRBD2. The germline CDR1 and CDR2 sequences are SEHNR and FQNEAQ (reference sequence). CDR3 length equals 16 residues. V lost 3 bases, J lost 10 bases, and 14 bases stayed unmatched. The CDR3 bases are TGTGCCAGCAGCTTTAAGGGGACTAGTTGGCTGGAGGAGCAGTTCTTC. Protein product: CASSFKGTSWLEEQFF.

This rearrangement joins TRBV18 to TRBJ2-7; possibly TRBD2 for D (5 bases). V lost 6 bases and J 1 base, leaving 10 bases between the germline ends. Germline V gene lookup returns CDR1 KGHSH and CDR2 LQKENI. The CDR3 sequence is 13 residues long. The CDR3, as DNA: TGTGCCAGCTCCCGGGGAAGGTCCTACGAGCAGTACGTC. This codes for CASSRGRSYEQYV.

The CDR3 DNA is TGTGCCAGCAGCATCCCGGGACTAGCCACAGATACGCAGTATTTT. It codes for CASSIPGLATDTQYF. The V call is TRBV6-6, the J call TRBJ2-3; TRBD2 agrees at 9 bases. In germline, CDR1 is MNHNY, CDR2 SVGAGI (reference sequence). J gave up 2 bases and V 6 bases, and 6 bases lay outside the gene matches. The CDR3 spans 15 residues.

The chain recombines TRBV4-3 with TRBJ2-2; D tentatively reads TRBD1 or TRBD2 (6 bases each). The CDR3 covers 17 residues. Germline lookup yields CDR1 LGHNA and CDR2 YSLEER. V was shortened by 3 bases and J by 1 base, with 15 bases between the two germline ends. CDR3 sequence reads: CASSQEGGLENTGELFF. CDR3 coding DNA: TGCGCCAGCAGCCAGGAAGGGGGACTTGAGAACACCGGGGAGCTGTTTTTT.

This clone was detected only once. The V and J genes are TRBV27 and TRBJ2-2; 7 bases line up with TRBD1. The J segment lost 6 bases and the V segment lost 5 bases, leaving 12 bases of the junction unmatched. This CDR3 comprises 16 residues. Germline V gene data show CDR1 as MNHEY and CDR2 as SMNVEV (reference sequence). Here the CDR3 reads CASSVQGVEHPGELFF. Here the CDR3 DNA reads TGTGCCAGCAGTGTTCAGGGGGTTGAACACCCCGGGGAGCTGTTTTTT.

The CDR3 DNA is TGTGCCAGCAGTGAAGCTTCAGACTATAGCAATCAGCCCCAGCATTTT. The encoded protein is CASSEASDYSNQPQHF. This chain connects TRBV2 to TRBJ1-5, with no clear D. The CDR3 spans 16 residues. Deletions cut 0 bases from V and 0 bases from J, with 9 bases between. Germline V gene sequence: CDR1 SNHLY, CDR2 FYNNEI.

The V and J genes are TRBV23-1 and TRBJ2-2, with 7 bases fitting TRBD1. TRBV23-1 is labeled an ORF, and its function is uncertain. The CDR3 has 15 amino acids. The ends lost 7 bases at V and 4 bases at J; junction bases unmatched: 9. The CDR3, as DNA: TGCGCCAGCACCACGACAGGGTGGGGCACCGGGGAGCTGTTTTTT. Translating it yields CASTTTGWGTGELFF.